The entry that follows covers one TCR beta chain sequence. In this sample, this clonotype turned up many times. The antigen this receptor binds is unknown. There are no base qualities to consult, and no much larger clone falls within one base. The data were taken from a study of T cells in Graves' hyperthyroidism and ophthalmopathy (dated by TCRdb to between 2019 and 2020). Background for the entire study: To identify distinguishing TCR V-J signatures, a discovery cohort of around 98 patients was used, comprising fewer than 45 with Graves' ophthalmopathy and around 57 with stable Graves' hyperthyroidism. Prospective prediction of ophthalmopathy was tested in an independent validation cohort of approximately 19 hyperthyroidism patients and 17 patients who later progressed to ophthalmopathy. The 100 or so discovery patients were randomly split 7:3 into training and test sets. The study also compared thyroid tissue and blood T-cell repertoires from a handful of Graves' hyperthyroidism patients. Once sampling was done, hyperthyroidism patients were given methimazole at a starting dose of 30 mg daily, whereas ophthalmopathy patients were given high-dose intravenous methylprednisolone. TCR Vbeta CDR3 sequencing of 140 or so peripheral blood samples (over 40 ophthalmopathy, 75 to 80 hyperthyroidism and some 17 progressor patients) is reported in the paper. Overall study results and their limits: In validation, the model predicted progression to ophthalmopathy a median of about 6 months before onset, with about 70% sensitivity and just under 75% specificity. In cross-validation, a model built on a 13 V-J signature told ophthalmopathy apart from stable hyperthyroidism with about 90% sensitivity and approximately 84% specificity, and in testing the same model reached 80%/75%. Most expanded thyroid clonotypes (frequency above 0.001) were also detected in blood, a finding suggesting that blood repertoires may reflect thyroid immune responses. Sample size was not statistically predetermined, and blinding of investigators to group allocation was not performed.

TCR beta CDR3 regions were amplified from RNA transcripts. The first round of RT-PCR for the TCR CDR3 was performed with the HTBI primer set and the Qiagen OneStep RT-PCR kit. A second multiplex PCR round built the libraries, followed by size selection and purification. Libraries were sequenced paired-end with 100 bp reads on an Illumina HiSeq2000. The study's own analysis went as follows. Raw data were processed with SOAPnuke, discarding reads with adapters, uncalled bases, mean Phred below 15, or no exact constant-primer or identifier match. COPE v1.2.5 was used to merge the high-quality paired reads, and each unique nucleotide sequence was defined as a clonotype. Clonotypes were aligned to IMGT TRBV, TRBD and TRBJ reference segments using MiTCR v1.1. The analysis was restricted to V-J combinations with a frequency above 0.0001, which together covered roughly 99% of the repertoires. The TCS score was defined as F50 (clonal expansion) divided by E x V (chaos), with BLOSUM62-based TCRdist calculated between CDR3 peptides within each V-J. Welch's t-statistics and random forest reduced just over 500 V-J features to 13, which were used in a naive Bayes classifier (R e1071). TCRdb itself trimmed the public reads at Q25 with fastp, ran MiXCR and retained productive beta chains. Records with the same CDR3 protein are collapsed into one entry carrying the most frequent genes and DNA. These V and J calls derive from TCRdb rather than the authors' analysis. For this sample there are hundreds of thousands of distinct CDR3 sequences; approximately 44% appear just once. The ten largest make up about 7.9% of the sample.

Stable Graves' hyperthyroidism was defined as the absence of progression to ophthalmopathy over 18 months of follow-up. Hyperthyroidism patients were newly diagnosed, with disease duration under 2 months, and aged 18 to 65 years. The study excluded patients with uncontrolled infections, other autoimmune diseases, pregnancy or lactation. Clinical symptoms, serum thyroxine and TRAb, thyroid ultrasound, and orbital computed tomography formed the basis for the diagnoses. Total RNA was extracted with Trizol reagent, and quality was checked on an Agilent 2100 Bioanalyzer. The material sequenced was peripheral blood or thyroid tissue (not recorded which). The receptor was isolated from a woman younger than 30 with Graves' hyperthyroidism. Donor details come from another sample of the same person, matched by shared clones.

The CDR3: CASSADRVSNQPQHF. The sequenced DNA is TGTGCCAGCAGTGCGGACAGGGTATCTAATCAGCCCCAGCATTTT. The sequence links TRBV7-8 to TRBJ1-5; 8 of the junction bases match TRBD1. Reading from cysteine to phenylalanine, the CDR3 counts 15 amino acids. Just CDR3 DNA is preserved here, 45 bases in frame from base 1. According to the germline V gene, CDR1 reads SGHVS and CDR2 reads FQNEAQ. Unmatched junction bases come to 8, with V trimmed by 6 bases and J by 4 bases.